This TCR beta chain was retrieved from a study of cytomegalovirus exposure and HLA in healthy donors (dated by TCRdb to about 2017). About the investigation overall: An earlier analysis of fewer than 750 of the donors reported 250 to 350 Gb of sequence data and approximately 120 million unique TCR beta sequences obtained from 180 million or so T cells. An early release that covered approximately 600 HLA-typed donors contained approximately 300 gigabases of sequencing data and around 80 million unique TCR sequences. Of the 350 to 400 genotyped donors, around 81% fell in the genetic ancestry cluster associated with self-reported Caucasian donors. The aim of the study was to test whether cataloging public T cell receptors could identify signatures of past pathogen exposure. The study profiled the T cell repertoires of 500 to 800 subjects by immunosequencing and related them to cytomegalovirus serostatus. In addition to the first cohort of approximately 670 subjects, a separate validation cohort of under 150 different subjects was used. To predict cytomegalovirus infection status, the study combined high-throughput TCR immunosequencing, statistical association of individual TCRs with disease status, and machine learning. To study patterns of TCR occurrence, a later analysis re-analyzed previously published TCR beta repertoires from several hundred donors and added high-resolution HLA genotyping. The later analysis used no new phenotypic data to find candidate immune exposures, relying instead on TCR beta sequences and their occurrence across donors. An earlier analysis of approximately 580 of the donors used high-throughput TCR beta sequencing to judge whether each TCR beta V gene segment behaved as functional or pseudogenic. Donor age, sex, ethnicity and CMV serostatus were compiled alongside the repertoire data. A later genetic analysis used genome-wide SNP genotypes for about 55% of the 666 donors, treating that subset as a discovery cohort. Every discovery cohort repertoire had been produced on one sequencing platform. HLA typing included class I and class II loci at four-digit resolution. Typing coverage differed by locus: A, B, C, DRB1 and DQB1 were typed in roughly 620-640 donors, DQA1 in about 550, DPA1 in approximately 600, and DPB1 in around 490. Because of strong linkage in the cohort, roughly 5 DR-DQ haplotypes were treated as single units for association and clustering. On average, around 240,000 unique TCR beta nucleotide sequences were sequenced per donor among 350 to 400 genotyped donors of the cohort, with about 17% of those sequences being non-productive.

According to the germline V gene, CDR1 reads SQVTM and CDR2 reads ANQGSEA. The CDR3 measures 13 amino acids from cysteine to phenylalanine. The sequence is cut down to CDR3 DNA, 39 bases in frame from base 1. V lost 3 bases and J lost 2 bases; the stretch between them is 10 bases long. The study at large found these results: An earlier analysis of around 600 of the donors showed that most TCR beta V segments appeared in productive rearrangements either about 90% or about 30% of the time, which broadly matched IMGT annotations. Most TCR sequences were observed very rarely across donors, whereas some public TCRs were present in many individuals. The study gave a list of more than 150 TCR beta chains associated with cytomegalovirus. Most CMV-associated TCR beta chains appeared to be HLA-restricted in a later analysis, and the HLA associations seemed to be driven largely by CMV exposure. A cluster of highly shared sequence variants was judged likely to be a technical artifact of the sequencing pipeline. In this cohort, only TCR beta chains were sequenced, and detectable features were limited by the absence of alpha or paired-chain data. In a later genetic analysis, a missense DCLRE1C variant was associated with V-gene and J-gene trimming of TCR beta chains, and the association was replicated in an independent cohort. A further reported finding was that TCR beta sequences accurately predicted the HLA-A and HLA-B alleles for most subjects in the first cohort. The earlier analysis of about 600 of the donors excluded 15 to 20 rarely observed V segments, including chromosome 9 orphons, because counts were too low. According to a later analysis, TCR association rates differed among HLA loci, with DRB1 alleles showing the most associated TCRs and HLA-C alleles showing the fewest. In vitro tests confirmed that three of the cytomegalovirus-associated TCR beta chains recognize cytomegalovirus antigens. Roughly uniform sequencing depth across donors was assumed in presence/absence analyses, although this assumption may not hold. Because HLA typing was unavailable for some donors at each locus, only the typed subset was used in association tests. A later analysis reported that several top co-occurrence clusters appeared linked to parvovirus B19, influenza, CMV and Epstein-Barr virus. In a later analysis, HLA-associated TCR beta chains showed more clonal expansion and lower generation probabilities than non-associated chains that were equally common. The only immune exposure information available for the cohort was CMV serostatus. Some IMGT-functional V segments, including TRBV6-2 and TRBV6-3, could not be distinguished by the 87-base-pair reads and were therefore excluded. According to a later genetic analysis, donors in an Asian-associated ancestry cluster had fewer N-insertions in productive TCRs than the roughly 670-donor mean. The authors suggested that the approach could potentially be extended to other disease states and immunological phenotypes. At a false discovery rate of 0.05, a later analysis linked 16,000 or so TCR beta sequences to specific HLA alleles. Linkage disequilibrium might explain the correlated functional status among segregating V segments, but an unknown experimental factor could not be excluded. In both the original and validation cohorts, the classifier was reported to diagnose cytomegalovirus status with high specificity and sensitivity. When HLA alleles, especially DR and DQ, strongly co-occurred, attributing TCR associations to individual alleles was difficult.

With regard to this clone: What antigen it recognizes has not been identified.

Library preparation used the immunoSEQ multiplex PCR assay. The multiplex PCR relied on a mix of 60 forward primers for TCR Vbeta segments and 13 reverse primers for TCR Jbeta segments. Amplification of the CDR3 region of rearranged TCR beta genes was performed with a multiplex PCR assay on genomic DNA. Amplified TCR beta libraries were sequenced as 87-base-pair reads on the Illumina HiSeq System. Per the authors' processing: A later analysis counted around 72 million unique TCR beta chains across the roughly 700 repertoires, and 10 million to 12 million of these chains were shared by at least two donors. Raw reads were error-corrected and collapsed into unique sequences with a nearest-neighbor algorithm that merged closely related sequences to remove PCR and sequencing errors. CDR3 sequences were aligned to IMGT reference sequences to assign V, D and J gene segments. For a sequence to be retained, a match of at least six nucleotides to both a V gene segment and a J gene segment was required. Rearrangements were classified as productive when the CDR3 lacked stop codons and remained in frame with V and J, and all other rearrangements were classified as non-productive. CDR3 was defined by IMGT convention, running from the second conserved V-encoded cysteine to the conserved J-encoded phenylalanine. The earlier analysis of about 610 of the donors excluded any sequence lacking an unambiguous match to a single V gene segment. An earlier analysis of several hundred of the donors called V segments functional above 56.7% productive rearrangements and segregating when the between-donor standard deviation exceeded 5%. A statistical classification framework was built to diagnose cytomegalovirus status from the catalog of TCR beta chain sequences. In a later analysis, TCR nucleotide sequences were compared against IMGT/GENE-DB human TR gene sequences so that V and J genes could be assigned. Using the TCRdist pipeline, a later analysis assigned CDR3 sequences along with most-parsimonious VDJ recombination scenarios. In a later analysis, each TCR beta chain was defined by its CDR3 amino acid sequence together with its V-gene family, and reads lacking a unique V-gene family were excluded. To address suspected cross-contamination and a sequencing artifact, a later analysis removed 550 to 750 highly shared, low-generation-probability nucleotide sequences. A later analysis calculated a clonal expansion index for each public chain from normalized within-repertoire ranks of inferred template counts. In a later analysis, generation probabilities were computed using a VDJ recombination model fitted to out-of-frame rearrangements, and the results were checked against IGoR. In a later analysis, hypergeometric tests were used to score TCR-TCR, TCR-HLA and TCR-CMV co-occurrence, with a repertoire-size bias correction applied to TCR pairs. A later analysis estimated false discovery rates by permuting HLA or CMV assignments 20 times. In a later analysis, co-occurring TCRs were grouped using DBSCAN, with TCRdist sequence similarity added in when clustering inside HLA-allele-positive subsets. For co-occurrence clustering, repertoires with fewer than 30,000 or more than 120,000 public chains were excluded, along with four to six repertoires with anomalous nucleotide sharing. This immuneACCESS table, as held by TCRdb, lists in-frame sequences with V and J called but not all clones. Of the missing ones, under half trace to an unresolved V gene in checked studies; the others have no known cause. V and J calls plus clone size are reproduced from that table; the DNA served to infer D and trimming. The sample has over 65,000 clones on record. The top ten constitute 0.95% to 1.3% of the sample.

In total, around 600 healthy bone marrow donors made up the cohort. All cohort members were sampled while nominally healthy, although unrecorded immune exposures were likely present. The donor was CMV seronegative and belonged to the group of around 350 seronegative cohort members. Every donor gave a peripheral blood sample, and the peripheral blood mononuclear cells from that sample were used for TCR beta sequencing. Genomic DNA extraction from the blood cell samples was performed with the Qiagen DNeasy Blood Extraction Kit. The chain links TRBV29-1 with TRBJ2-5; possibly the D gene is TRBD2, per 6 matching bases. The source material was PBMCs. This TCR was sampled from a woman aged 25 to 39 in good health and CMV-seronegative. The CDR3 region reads CSVERDVQETQYF. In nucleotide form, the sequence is TGCAGCGTTGAGCGGGATGTACAAGAGACCCAGTACTTC. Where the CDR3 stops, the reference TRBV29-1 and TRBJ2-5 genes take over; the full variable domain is SAVISQKPSRDICQRGTSLTIQCQVDSQVTMMFWYRQQPGQSLTLIATANQGSEATYESGFVIDKFPISRPNLTFSTLTVSNMSPEDSSIYLCSVERDVQETQYFGPGTRLLVL.